Below, 26 T cell receptor beta chains from the same sample are listed, as sequenced in a study of long-term antiretroviral therapy in people with HIV. They ran version v3.0 of the immunoSEQ assay at survey level. TCRdb's table, derived via immunoSEQ multiplex PCR, lists solely in-frame clones and lacks some. This sample carries some 40,000 clones, approximately 94% of them seen once, and the ten largest clones take approximately 2.2%. The source material was unsorted PBMCs, sampled about 9 years after starting antiretroviral therapy. These receptors originate from a man between 25 and 39 years old with HIV.

This chain joins TRBV7-3 and TRBJ1-5, with TRBD1 matching 7 bases. With 2 bases clipped from V and 7 bases from J, the junction kept 2 bases outside the gene matches. Germline-derived CDR1 and CDR2 are SGHTA and FQGTGA. The CDR3 has 13 amino acids. This CDR3 reads CASSLQGGQPQHF. The DNA of the CDR3 is TGTGCCAGCAGCTTACAGGGGGGACAGCCCCAGCATTTT. The whole variable domain, filled in from reference TRBV7-3 and TRBJ1-5, reads GAGVSQTPSNKVTEKGKYVELRCDPISGHTALYWYRQSLGQGPEFLIYFQGTGAADDSGLPNDRFFAVRPEGSVSTLKIQRTERGDSAVYLCASSLQGGQPQHFGDGTRLSIL.

This clone was counted only a few times. The chain employs TRBV2 and TRBJ1-2, with 10 bases lining up with TRBD1. The ends lost 9 bases at V and 7 bases at J; junction bases unmatched: 8. CDR1 is SNHLY, CDR2 FYNNEI, per germline. This CDR3 has 13 residues. Written as DNA, the CDR3 is TGTGCCAGGAAGGGACAGGGGCCTCGTGGCTACACCTTC. Its protein is CARKGQGPRGYTF.

The count of this clone is one. The chain employs TRBV9 and TRBJ2-3; 15 positions match TRBD2. With V trimmed by 3 bases and J by 0 bases, 11 bases remained unmatched. This CDR3 has 20 residues. CDR1 and CDR2 from the germline V gene are SGDLS and YYNGEE. The CDR3 here is CASSGGGGTSGGWSTDTQYF. The CDR3 DNA follows: TGTGCCAGCAGCGGAGGAGGAGGGACTAGCGGGGGGTGGAGCACAGATACGCAGTATTTT.

V and J are TRBV4-2 and TRBJ1-1; D remains ambiguous. V was pared by 1 base and J by 6 bases, with 6 bases between. Looked up from germline, CDR1 is LGHNA and CDR2 is YNFKEQ. The CDR3 extends over 12 amino acids. CDR3 protein: CASSQVKSEAFF. The DNA of the CDR3 is TGTGCCAGCAGCCAAGTCAAATCTGAAGCTTTCTTT.

CDR3 amino acids: CASSAGTEMIQPQHF. The CDR3 bases are TGTGCCAGCAGCGCCGGGACAGAGATGATTCAGCCCCAGCATTTT. The V and J genes are TRBV6-1 and TRBJ1-5; 7 bases agree with TRBD1. Losses at the gene ends were 6 bases for V and 6 bases for J; bases not matched to a gene: 11. Germline-derived CDR1 and CDR2 are MNHNS and SASEGT. The CDR3 consists of 15 residues.

The chain employs TRBV5-6 and TRBJ1-5; D is uncertain. CDR1 is SGHDT and CDR2 is YYEEEE in the germline V gene. Trimming left V 0 bases short and J 3 bases short, with 10 bases between. CDR3 length: 15 residues. This CDR3 is CASSLGYSNNQPQHF. The CDR3 DNA reads TGTGCCAGCAGCTTGGGGTACAGCAACAATCAGCCCCAGCATTTT.

This clone was seen once. The chain links TRBV11-2 to TRBJ1-2, with 12 bases matching TRBD1. CDR3 length: 16 residues. Germline values: CDR1 SGHAT, CDR2 FQNNGV. Germline trimming cut 1 base from V and 4 bases from J; bases unmatched to any gene: 4. The CDR3, as DNA: TGTGCCAGCAGCTTAGGGGGGACAGGGGGCACCTATGGCTACACCTTC. Protein product: CASSLGGTGGTYGYTF.

This chain joins TRBV14 and TRBJ2-3, with D possibly TRBD1 on 5 matching bases. CDR1 and CDR2 from the germline V gene are SGHDN and FVKESK. The germline V and J ends were trimmed by 6 bases and 5 bases, with 12 bases remaining between them. The CDR3 runs to 13 residues. The CDR3 DNA reads as TGTGCCAGCAGTCCTCTGGGGCGAGATACGCAGTATTTT. Translation gives CASSPLGRDTQYF.

The J gene is TRBJ1-1, the V gene TRBV27; no firm D call. From germline, CDR1 is MNHEY and CDR2 SMNVEV (reference sequence). The CDR3 is made up of 16 amino acids. V dropped 3 bases and J dropped 4 bases, with 18 bases sitting between them. The chain's CDR3 is CASSFSRTLSTTEAFF. CDR3 DNA: TGTGCCAGCAGTTTCTCCCGGACTCTTAGCACCACTGAAGCTTTCTTT.

This sequence joins TRBV6-5 and TRBJ2-7; tentative D call: TRBD2 (6 bases). Trimming took 5 bases from V and 4 from J, leaving 15 bases between them. The CDR3 is 14 residues long. Germline V lookup: CDR1 MNHEY, CDR2 SVGAGI. CDR3 bases: TGTGCCAGCAGTGCCGATAGCGGTAGATACGAGCAGTACTTC. It is translated as CASSADSGRYEQYF.

The chain is built from TRBV5-1 and TRBJ2-7, with TRBD1 identical over 8 bases. There are 14 residues in the CDR3. The ends lost 3 bases at V and 5 bases at J; junction bases unmatched: 7. Germline V lookup: CDR1 SGHRS, CDR2 YFSETQ. CDR3: CASSSGQGGDEQYV. In nucleotides, the CDR3 is TGCGCCAGCAGCTCCGGACAGGGTGGGGACGAGCAGTACGTC.

This chain uses TRBV7-3 with TRBJ2-7; TRBD1 might be the D (9 bases). From germline, CDR1 is SGHTA and CDR2 FQGTGA. Trimming stripped 5 bases from V and 0 bases from J, with 26 bases between. This CDR3 has 19 residues. The CDR3 sequence: CASSVRDRVASGYSYEQYF. CDR3 coding DNA: TGTGCCAGCAGCGTCCGGGACAGGGTCGCTAGCGGGTACTCCTACGAGCAGTACTTC.

V is TRBV7-8 and J is TRBJ1-5; D remains unclear. This CDR3 region has 15 residues. The ends were cut back, 5 bases at V and 4 bases at J, with 15 bases in the middle. Germline V gene lookup returns CDR1 SGHVS and CDR2 FQNEAQ. The CDR3 bases are TGTGCCAGCAGCCAAACGGCCGGGAGAAATCAGCCCCAGCATTTT. This translates into CASSQTAGRNQPQHF.

The chain employs TRBV7-9 and TRBJ1-1; no clear D gene. Germline lookup yields CDR1 SEHNR and CDR2 FQNEAQ (reference sequence). The CDR3 is made up of 12 amino acids. V dropped 7 bases and J dropped 5 bases, with 11 bases sitting between them. The CDR3 bases are TGTGCCAGCAACCCCGGCCTAACTGAAGCTTTCTTT. It yields the protein CASNPGLTEAFF.

The genes are TRBV6-5 and TRBJ1-1; 9 nucleotides line up with TRBD1. V shed 11 bases, J shed 7 bases, and the junction held 14 bases outside the gene matches. CDR3 length equals 14 residues. Germline-derived CDR1 and CDR2 are MNHEY and SVGAGI. The CDR3 DNA reads as TGTGCCGCGAAACAGGGGGCGACGATTGGTGAAGCTTTCTTT. Translated, it gives CAAKQGATIGEAFF.

The sample holds one count of this clone. The genes are TRBV19 and TRBJ1-1; 8 bases align to TRBD1. V lost 2 bases to trimming and J lost 3 bases; unmatched junction nucleotides: 11. CDR3 length equals 17 residues. Germline-derived CDR1 and CDR2 are LNHDA and SQIVND (reference sequence). The CDR3 bases are TGTGCCAGTAGTATAAGTTTCGGACAGGGCAGCCACACTGAAGCTTTCTTT. Translation: CASSISFGQGSHTEAFF.

This chain uses TRBV6-5 with TRBJ2-7; possible D gene TRBD2, 5 bases. CDR1 and CDR2 (germline): MNHEY, SVGAGI. There are 12 residues in the CDR3. Trimming left V 4 bases short and J 9 bases short, with 13 bases between. DNA for the CDR3: TGTGCCAGCAGTTCCGCTGGAGGCTCGCAGTACGTC. Translating it yields CASSSAGGSQYV.

The J gene is TRBJ2-7, the V gene TRBV13, with a weak D call TRBD1 (6 bases). Trimming took 5 bases from V and 3 from J, leaving 11 bases between them. CDR3 length: 13 amino acids. Per germline, CDR1 PRHDT and CDR2 FYEKMQ (reference sequence). DNA for the CDR3: TGTGCCAGCAGCCTTGACAGGCGCTACGAGCAGTACTTC. Protein sequence: CASSLDRRYEQYF.

This rearrangement joins TRBV5-4 to TRBJ1-2, with a weak D call TRBD1 (6 bases). V was pared by 0 bases and J by 6 bases, with 9 bases between. The germline gives CDR1 SGHNT, CDR2 YYREEE (reference sequence). The CDR3 is 13 amino acids. The CDR3 region is CASSLDRDNGYTF. CDR3 nucleotide sequence: TGTGCCAGCAGCTTGGACAGGGATAATGGCTACACCTTC.

The CDR3 sequence is CASSTFAGTPVMSTEAFF. The CDR3 DNA is TGTGCCAGTAGTACCTTCGCCGGGACACCAGTCATGAGCACTGAAGCTTTCTTT. This rearrangement joins TRBV19 to TRBJ1-1, with TRBD1 as a possible D gene (6 bases). The CDR3 covers 18 residues. Germline CDR1 is LNHDA and CDR2 is SQIVND (reference sequence). V was trimmed by 4 bases and J by 4 bases, leaving 25 bases between them.

This chain joins TRBV2 and TRBJ1-5; 8 bases are a match to TRBD1. The CDR3 loop spans 15 amino acids. V dropped 6 bases and J dropped 2; count of bases not matched to a gene: 6. Germline V lookup: CDR1 SNHLY, CDR2 FYNNEI. The CDR3 nucleotides read TGTGCCAGCAGGGAACAGGGGGGTGGCAATCAGCCCCAGCATTTT. This codes for CASREQGGGNQPQHF.

The chain couples TRBV28 to TRBJ2-5, with a weak D call TRBD2 (5 bases). V shed 6 bases and J shed 7 bases, with 15 bases lying between them. This CDR3 is 13 amino acids long. Germline lookup yields CDR1 MDHEN and CDR2 SYDVKM. The CDR3 nucleotides are TGTGCCAGCAGGATCCCGGGGTACCGGACCCAGTACTTC. Its translation: CASRIPGYRTQYF.

This chain links TRBV13 with TRBJ1-1; D is unclear. V was pared by 5 bases and J by 5 bases, with 18 bases between. Germline CDR1 PRHDT, CDR2 FYEKMQ (reference sequence). The CDR3 runs to 15 residues. The DNA for the CDR3 is TGTGCCAGCAGCGCGCCCAACGGTTGGGGAACTGAAGCTTTCTTT. Its translation: CASSAPNGWGTEAFF.

The CDR3: CASSLETSDNEQFF. CDR3 bases: TGTGCCAGCAGCTTAGAGACTAGCGATAATGAGCAGTTCTTC. V is TRBV11-2 and J is TRBJ2-1, with 8 bases that match TRBD2. The CDR3 spans 14 residues. Germline values: CDR1 SGHAT, CDR2 FQNNGV. Losses at the gene ends were 0 bases for V and 7 bases for J; bases not matched to a gene: 2.

This clone is medium-sized (0.01 to 0.1%) in the sample. V is TRBV7-8 and J is TRBJ2-7; no clear D gene. V lost 6 bases, J lost 2 bases, and 11 bases lay in between. CDR1 and CDR2 from the germline V gene are SGHVS and FQNEAQ. The CDR3 has 13 residues. The CDR3 here is CASSKEVTYEQYF. The CDR3, as DNA: TGTGCCAGCAGTAAAGAGGTGACCTACGAGCAGTACTTC.

V usage is TRBV27 and J usage is TRBJ2-2, with 10 bases fitting TRBD1. CDR1 is MNHEY and CDR2 is SMNVEV in the germline V gene (reference sequence). V shed 5 bases and J 10 bases; nucleotides not matched to a gene: 19. The CDR3 runs to 18 residues. In DNA form, the CDR3 reads TGTGCCAGCAGTATCTCCCGGGACAGGGGCCTCCACCCGATGGAGCTGTTTTTT. Its translation: CASSISRDRGLHPMELFF.